The 22 T cell receptor beta chains reported below all come from one sample, sequenced in a study of blood T cell repertoires in COVID-19. Clones were read by immunoSEQ multiplex PCR, and TCRdb kept only the in-frame ones, dropping some. The data hold tens of thousands of clones, with 75% to 90% observed a single time. Specimen: peripheral blood. The receptors shown here come from a woman aged 55-69 years with acute or convalescent COVID-19.

The chain recombines TRBV28 with TRBJ1-2, with D hard to call. Trimming removed 2 bases from V and 7 bases from J, with 11 bases in between. The length of the CDR3 is 13 residues. Germline lookup yields CDR1 MDHEN and CDR2 SYDVKM. CDR3 bases: TGTGCCAGCAGTTTACAGGCAGGCCGTGGCTACACCTTC. It specifies CASSLQAGRGYTF.

The rearrangement links TRBV7-9 to TRBJ1-1; the D is unclear. The germline V gene has CDR1 SEHNR and CDR2 FQNEAQ (reference sequence). V lost 1 base and J 10 bases, leaving 10 bases between the germline ends. This CDR3 is 12 amino acids long. CDR3 sequence: CASSLVGGLAFF. The CDR3, as DNA: TGTGCCAGCAGCTTAGTGGGAGGTCTAGCTTTCTTT.

The chain has TRBV7-6 and TRBJ1-5, with TRBD1 matching 9 bases. V lost 5 bases, J lost 6 bases, and 2 bases stayed unmatched. Germline V gene lookup returns CDR1 SGHVS and CDR2 FNYEAQ. CDR3 length equals 13 residues. CDR3 sequence reads: CASSKTGGQPQHF. CDR3 in DNA: TGTGCCAGCAGCAAGACAGGGGGTCAGCCCCAGCATTTT.

The V call is TRBV5-4, the J call TRBJ2-2; 11 bases line up with TRBD2. Germline CDR1 is SGHNT and CDR2 is YYREEE (reference sequence). The CDR3 consists of 18 residues. V was pared by 3 bases and J by 1 base, with 8 bases of the junction left unmatched. CDR3 sequence (DNA): TGTGCCAGCAGCTACGAATCTCTAGCGGGGGGGAACACCGGGGAGCTGTTTTTT. It specifies CASSYESLAGGNTGELFF.

This clone has just a few counts. The chain is built from TRBV3-1 (or the pseudogene TRBV3-2) and TRBJ2-7; 9 bases match TRBD1. J was trimmed by 3 bases and V by 4 bases; bases with no gene match: 7. This CDR3 region has 15 residues. CDR1 LGHDT and CDR2 YNNKEL come from the germline V gene (reference sequence). The CDR3 is CASSPQGQGNYEQYF. The CDR3 DNA reads TGTGCCAGCAGCCCCCAGGGACAGGGAAACTACGAGCAGTACTTC.

This clone appeared once. The CDR3 sequence is CASSFDRGSSYEQYF. In DNA, the CDR3 is TGTGCCAGCAGTTTCGACAGGGGGAGCTCCTACGAGCAGTACTTC. V is TRBV2 and J is TRBJ2-7, with 9 bases that match TRBD1. V lost 5 bases to trimming and J lost 0 bases; unmatched junction nucleotides: 5. The CDR3 consists of 15 residues. CDR1 is SNHLY and CDR2 is FYNNEI in the germline V gene.

The J gene is TRBJ2-3, the V gene TRBV28; TRBD2 aligns across 10 bases. Losses at the gene ends were 5 bases for V and 6 bases for J; bases not matched to a gene: 17. The CDR3 runs to 18 residues. Germline V gene lookup returns CDR1 MDHEN and CDR2 SYDVKM. For the CDR3, the DNA is TGTGCCAGCAGTGAGACCACCCTGAAGCGGGAGGGCCGCGATACGCAGTATTTT. Its protein product is CASSETTLKREGRDTQYF.

This chain connects TRBV28 to TRBJ1-2; D is perhaps TRBD1 (6 bases). CDR3 length: 14 residues. CDR1 and CDR2 (germline): MDHEN, SYDVKM. The V end lost 6 bases, the J end lost 1 base, and 12 bases lay between the germline ends. CDR3 loop: CASRPEGGNYGYTF. CDR3 DNA: TGTGCCAGCAGACCAGAAGGGGGTAACTATGGCTACACCTTC.

The rearrangement links TRBV7-9 to TRBJ2-1; 8 nucleotides line up with TRBD2. V lost 1 base to trimming and J lost 6 bases; unmatched junction nucleotides: 8. In germline, CDR1 is SEHNR, CDR2 FQNEAQ (reference sequence). The CDR3 runs to 16 residues. This CDR3 reads CASSLGGVSGVNEQFF. The CDR3 DNA sequence: TGTGCCAGCAGCTTAGGTGGGGTTAGCGGGGTCAATGAGCAGTTCTTC.

The chain has TRBV28 and TRBJ1-3; D call uncertain. The CDR3 is 14 amino acids. The germline V gene encodes CDR1 MDHEN and CDR2 SYDVKM. V lost 8 bases, J lost 1 base, and 12 bases lay in between. The CDR3 spells CASVPRLSGNTIYF. DNA of the CDR3: TGTGCCAGCGTGCCCCGACTGTCTGGAAACACCATATATTTT.

The chain links TRBV7-2 to TRBJ2-1, with 7 bases identical to TRBD1. The trim removed 4 bases at V and 9 bases at J, leaving 6 bases unmatched. The V gene's germline CDR1 is SGHTA and CDR2 FQGNSA. The CDR3 consists of 13 residues. CDR3 bases: TGTGCCAGCAGCTCGACAGGGAAGGCTGAGCAGTTCTTC. It encodes CASSSTGKAEQFF. Full variable domain (remainder filled in from reference TRBV7-2 and TRBJ2-1): GAGVSQSPSNKVTEKGKDVELRCDPISGHTALYWYRQSLGQGLEFLIYFQGNSAPDKSGLPSDRFSAERTGGSVSTLTIQRTQQEDSAVYLCASSSTGKAEQFFGPGTRLTVL.

In this sample, this clone turned up a few times. This chain uses TRBV6-2 or TRBV6-3 with TRBJ2-7; 7 nucleotides match TRBD2. In germline, CDR1 is MNHEY, CDR2 SVGEGT. Trimming removed 2 bases from V and 4 bases from J; junction bases left unmatched: 8. The CDR3 contains 15 residues. For the CDR3, the DNA is TGTGCCAGCAGTTACGCTCGCGGGGGAGGTTACGAGCAGTACTTC. Translated, it gives CASSYARGGGYEQYF.

The chain couples TRBV29-1 to TRBJ1-1; D call uncertain. This CDR3 comprises 14 residues. Germline CDR1 is SQVTM and CDR2 is ANQGSEA. V was trimmed by 4 bases and J by 4 bases, leaving 16 bases between them. The CDR3 DNA sequence: TGCAGCGTTGTGAGCGGGGAGAGGACCACTGAAGCTTTCTTT. This sequence encodes CSVVSGERTTEAFF.

The CDR3 DNA sequence: TGTGCCAGCAGCCAGGCGATGGGAAGGAGGAGCCTTAATGAAAAACTGTTTTTT. This sequence encodes CASSQAMGRRSLNEKLFF. The chain uses TRBV5-8 and TRBJ1-4; no definite D call. The CDR3 runs 18 residues. Germline lookup yields CDR1 SGHTS and CDR2 YDEGEE. With 4 bases removed from V and 4 bases from J, the gap between germline ends came to 23 bases.

This sequence joins TRBV5-6 and TRBJ2-7, with 8 bases fitting TRBD1. V lost 7 bases, J lost 1 base, and 10 bases stayed unmatched. Germline V gives CDR1 SGHDT, CDR2 YYEEEE. This CDR3 comprises 15 residues. CDR3 sequence: CASWSVGTGSYEQYF. CDR3 nucleotide sequence: TGTGCCAGCTGGAGTGTCGGGACAGGTTCCTACGAGCAGTACTTC.

This clone has a single count. This rearrangement joins TRBV19 to TRBJ1-5; tentative D call: TRBD1 (5 bases). Germline V gives CDR1 LNHDA, CDR2 SQIVND (reference sequence). V was pared by 1 base and J by 2 bases, with 12 bases between. The CDR3 spans 16 residues. The CDR3 sequence is CASSIALGAGNQPQHF. CDR3 DNA: TGTGCCAGTAGTATAGCTTTAGGGGCAGGCAATCAGCCCCAGCATTTT.

This chain uses TRBV6-5 with TRBJ2-7, with 8 bases lining up with TRBD2. Trimming took 8 bases from V and 2 from J; bases not matched to a gene: 11. This CDR3 is 15 amino acids long. Germline assignment: CDR1 MNHEY and CDR2 SVGAGI. For the CDR3, the DNA is TGTGCCAGCCGTCGAGCGGGGGCTCCTGCCTACGAGCAGTACTTC. Its protein is CASRRAGAPAYEQYF.

The chain couples TRBV24-1 to TRBJ2-1; 8 positions agree with TRBD2. Trimming at V came to 5 bases and at J to 4 bases, leaving 6 bases not matched to a gene. This CDR3 comprises 15 residues. Looked up from germline, CDR1 is KGHDR and CDR2 is SFDVKD. This chain's CDR3 is CATSVTGGGYNEQFF. CDR3 in DNA: TGTGCCACCAGTGTTACGGGGGGGGGTTACAATGAGCAGTTCTTC.

V usage is TRBV11-3 and J usage is TRBJ2-1, with D possibly matching TRBD1 (6 bases). The V gene lost 1 base and the J gene lost 9 bases, with 10 bases spanning the gap. From germline, CDR1 is SGHNT and CDR2 YENEEA. The CDR3 consists of 13 residues. The CDR3 sequence: CASSLARGGEQFF. CDR3 nucleotides: TGTGCCAGCAGCTTAGCGCGAGGGGGTGAGCAGTTCTTC.

The J gene is TRBJ1-1, the V gene TRBV12-3 or TRBV12-4; tentatively, D is TRBD1 (6 bases). There are 13 residues in the CDR3. Trimming took 5 bases from V and 4 from J, leaving 11 bases between them. Here the CDR3 reads CASSVYRVTEAFF. The CDR3 DNA reads TGTGCCAGCAGTGTATACAGGGTCACTGAAGCTTTCTTT.

The CDR3: CASSSYALGAGANVLTF. CDR3 in DNA: TGTGCCAGCAGTTCATATGCTCTCGGGGCTGGGGCCAACGTCCTGACTTTC. The chain carries TRBV28 and TRBJ2-6; perhaps TRBD2 as D (5 bases). The CDR3 extends over 17 amino acids. The germline CDR1 and CDR2 sequences are MDHEN and SYDVKM. V lost 4 bases, J lost 2 bases, and 15 bases lay in between.

This chain connects TRBV3-1 (or the pseudogene TRBV3-2) to TRBJ1-2, with a weak D call TRBD1 (5 bases). V was clipped by 0 bases and J by 5 bases, with 13 bases between them. This CDR3 has 15 residues. Per the germline V gene, CDR1 is LGHDT and CDR2 is YNNKEL (reference sequence). The CDR3 DNA reads as TGTGCCAGCAGCCAAGAAGGGGTCGGAGTTTATGGCTACACCTTC. It specifies CASSQEGVGVYGYTF.